The rows below give T cell receptor beta chains drawn from one sample of a study of graft-versus-host responses after intestinal transplantation. Sequencing used immunoSEQ multiplex PCR; TCRdb keeps in-frame clones, though not all of them. Of 15,000 to 18,000 clones in the sample, about 30% were seen once. Sequenced material: alloreactive CD4+ T cells from a mixed lymphocyte reaction culture, taken before intestinal transplant. Every receptor here comes from a human patient who received an intestinal transplant. The CDR3 runs from the conserved cysteine through the conserved F or W. A D gene is named only where the DNA matches it firmly. Size tells how often a clone was seen (once, few, many) or the class of an expanded clone, and some rows leave it out.

d_gene	abundance	j_gene	v_gene	CDR3aa	CDR3nt
-	-	TRBJ2-1	TRBV11-2	CASSLARRPAFDGEQFF	TGTGCCAGCAGCTTAGCGCGCCGCCCGGCCTTTGACGGTGAGCAGTTCTTC
TRBD1	-	TRBJ1-2	TRBV6-5	CASSYGDSRDGYTF	TGTGCCAGCAGTTACGGGGACAGTAGGGATGGCTACACCTTC
TRBD1	once	TRBJ2-3	TRBV5-4	CASSMGQVKDTQYF	TGTGCCAGCAGCATGGGACAGGTAAAGGATACGCAGTATTTT
TRBD2	few	TRBJ2-5	TRBV5-1	CASSFLAGGGQETQYF	TGCGCCAGCAGCTTTCTAGCGGGAGGGGGCCAAGAGACCCAGTACTTC
-	-	TRBJ2-5	TRBV5-1	CASSLAGVEETQYF	TGCGCCAGCAGCTTGGCGGGGGTTGAAGAGACCCAGTACTTC
-	few	TRBJ1-6	TRBV7-9	CASTSSHSPLHF	TGTGCCAGCACCTCCTCTCATTCACCCCTCCACTTT
TRBD1	-	TRBJ2-7	TRBV30	CAWSVGGRSYEQYF	TGTGCCTGGAGTGTAGGGGGCAGGTCATACGAGCAGTACTTC
TRBD1	-	TRBJ1-1	TRBV11-3	CASSRTGDTEAFF	TGTGCCAGCAGCAGGACAGGGGACACTGAAGCTTTCTTT
-	-	TRBJ2-1	TRBV11-3	CASSLQGRQSYNEQFF	TGTGCCAGCAGCTTACAGGGTCGACAGAGCTACAATGAGCAGTTCTTC
-	medium-sized	TRBJ2-6	TRBV5-5	CASSFTGNGANVLTF	TGTGCCAGCAGCTTTACAGGGAACGGGGCCAACGTCCTGACTTTC
-	-	TRBJ2-3	TRBV30	CAWSVLVGATDTQYF	TGTGCCTGGAGTGTACTTGTGGGGGCCACAGATACGCAGTATTTT
-	-	TRBJ1-2	TRBV7-7	CASSYDQAGYTF	TGTGCCAGCAGCTACGATCAAGCGGGCTACACCTTC
-	few	TRBJ2-5	TRBV5-5	CASSPAEGSVETQYF	TGTGCCAGCAGCCCAGCTGAGGGGTCGGTGGAGACCCAGTACTTC
TRBD2	-	TRBJ2-1	TRBV5-1	CASSLVTSGGWDEQFF	TGCGCCAGCAGCTTGGTCACTAGCGGGGGTTGGGATGAGCAGTTCTTC
TRBD1	medium-sized	TRBJ1-2	TRBV5-1	CASSTGQVVNYGYTF	TGCGCCAGCAGCACAGGACAGGTTGTTAACTATGGCTACACCTTC
TRBD1	few	TRBJ2-7	TRBV7-2	CASSLDWTGGFPYEQYF	TGTGCCAGCAGCTTAGACTGGACAGGGGGCTTCCCCTACGAGCAGTACTTC
-	-	TRBJ2-6	TRBV7-3	CASSIDSSGANVLTF	TGTGCCAGCAGTATAGACAGCTCTGGGGCCAACGTCCTGACTTTC
-	once	TRBJ2-7	TRBV11-2	CASSLPGRVLEQYF	TGTGCCAGCAGCTTACCAGGGCGAGTTCTGGAGCAGTACTTC
-	-	TRBJ2-1	TRBV5-1	CASGALDNNPTEQFF	TGCGCCAGCGGAGCCCTCGATAACAATCCCACTGAGCAGTTCTTC
-	-	TRBJ2-1	TRBV6-1	CASSVNVRDTQFF	TGTGCCAGCAGTGTCAATGTCCGGGACACGCAGTTCTTC
-	-	TRBJ2-5	TRBV6-5	CASSDTGRQETQYF	TGTGCCAGCAGTGACACCGGGAGACAAGAGACCCAGTACTTC
TRBD1	-	TRBJ1-2	TRBV19	CASSTGGYGYTF	TGTGCCAGTAGTACAGGGGGCTATGGCTACACCTTC
TRBD2	few	TRBJ2-1	TRBV19	CASSINHRSTGTWGLAANEQFF	TGTGCCAGTAGTATAAATCACCGAAGCACCGGGACATGGGGACTAGCGGCTAATGAGCAGTTCTTC
-	-	TRBJ2-7	TRBV7-9	CASSLGGAPYEQYF	TGTGCCAGCAGCTTAGGGGGAGCCCCCTACGAGCAGTACTTC
TRBD1	medium-sized	TRBJ1-2	TRBV10-2	CASSGQGTSGYTF	TGCGCCAGCAGTGGACAGGGGACGAGTGGCTACACCTTC
TRBD1	few	TRBJ2-2	TRBV6-1	CASSSMTGFGGELFF	TGTGCCAGCAGTTCCATGACAGGGTTTGGCGGGGAGCTGTTTTTT
-	-	TRBJ2-4	TRBV29-1	CSVRGDIQYF	TGCAGCGTTCGGGGTGACATTCAGTACTTC
-	-	TRBJ1-1	TRBV11-2	CASSLGAGYTEAFF	TGTGCCAGCAGCTTAGGAGCAGGTTACACTGAAGCTTTCTTT
-	few	TRBJ2-6	TRBV5-5	CASSFVGGANVLTF	TGTGCCAGCAGTTTCGTTGGAGGGGCCAACGTCCTGACTTTC
-	-	TRBJ2-5	TRBV7-6	CASSLVRQETQYF	TGTGCCAGCAGCTTAGTGCGCCAAGAGACCCAGTACTTC
TRBD2	few	TRBJ2-5	TRBV7-2	CASSLHRLAQETQYF	TGTGCCAGCAGCTTACACCGACTAGCCCAAGAGACCCAGTACTTC
-	-	TRBJ2-7	TRBV5-1	CASSPGQTYEQYF	TGCGCCAGCAGCCCGGGACAAACCTACGAGCAGTACTTC
-	medium-sized	TRBJ2-7	TRBV6-1	CASSRTTEGYEQYF	TGTGCCAGCAGTCGGACCACCGAGGGCTACGAGCAGTACTTC
TRBD1	few	TRBJ1-1	TRBV5-1	CASATQGRNTEAFF	TGCGCCAGCGCTACACAGGGGCGAAACACTGAAGCTTTCTTT
-	-	TRBJ1-5	TRBV4-1	CASSQVYSNQPQHF	TGCGCCAGCAGCCAAGTATATAGCAATCAGCCCCAGCATTTT
TRBD1	few	TRBJ1-1	TRBV7-9	CASSFGTGWTEAFF	TGTGCCAGCAGCTTCGGGACAGGGTGGACTGAAGCTTTCTTT
-	-	TRBJ1-2	TRBV5-1	CASSPLSGPPNYGYTF	TGCGCCAGCAGCCCACTTTCAGGACCTCCAAACTATGGCTACACCTTC
TRBD1	once	TRBJ1-5	TRBV28	CASSSLRGQGTNQPQHF	TGTGCCAGCAGTAGCCTACGGGGACAGGGAACGAATCAGCCCCAGCATTTT
-	few	TRBJ1-6	TRBV27	CASSLSADRSNSPLHF	TGTGCCAGCAGTTTATCAGCTGACAGGTCTAATTCACCCCTCCACTTT
TRBD2	few	TRBJ2-1	TRBV7-9	CASSLSGALNEQFF	TGTGCCAGCAGCTTAAGCGGGGCACTCAATGAGCAGTTCTTC
TRBD2	-	TRBJ2-1	TRBV4-1	CASSQRSGGVTDEQFF	TGCGCCAGCAGCCAACGATCGGGAGGGGTGACAGATGAGCAGTTCTTC
-	-	TRBJ2-3	TRBV5-1	CASSLGWTDTQYF	TGCGCCAGCAGCTTGGGATGGACGGATACGCAGTATTTT
-	-	TRBJ1-3	TRBV11-2	CASSVSDGQRHSGNTIYF	TGTGCCAGCAGCGTCTCCGATGGACAGCGACACTCTGGAAACACCATATATTTT
-	-	TRBJ2-1	TRBV27	CASSVIRDSPSWEQFF	TGTGCCAGCAGTGTGATCCGGGACTCTCCCTCATGGGAGCAGTTCTTC
TRBD1	few	TRBJ2-7	TRBV5-1	CASSPWDSAYEQYF	TGCGCCAGCAGCCCCTGGGACAGCGCATACGAGCAGTACTTC
-	-	TRBJ1-5	TRBV5-4	CASSLGYGRGNQPQHF	TGTGCCAGCAGCTTAGGGTACGGGAGAGGCAATCAGCCCCAGCATTTT
-	-	TRBJ2-7	TRBV11-1	CASSLGRQVSSYEQYF	TGTGCCAGCAGCTTAGGGAGACAGGTCAGCTCCTACGAGCAGTACTTC
-	-	TRBJ2-2	TRBV7-3	CASSLRAAATNTGELFF	TGTGCCAGCAGCCTAAGAGCCGCGGCCACGAACACCGGGGAGCTGTTTTTT